These 30 T cell receptor beta chains came from one sample sequenced in a study of early T cells in non-severe SARS-CoV-2 infection. A single record per CDR3 protein comes from TCRdb applying MiXCR to the 5' RACE reads. The table shows about 49,000 distinct CDR3 sequences, with less than 4.5% occurring only once. The sequenced sample consisted of whole blood. These receptors originate from an adult who was a healthcare worker with PCR-confirmed SARS-CoV-2 infection or an uninfected control (not recorded which).

At least ten counts were recorded for this clonotype. The rearrangement links TRBV11-2 to TRBJ2-2, with D maybe TRBD2 (6 bases). CDR1 and CDR2 from the germline V gene are SGHAT and FQNNGV. Trimming shortened V by 2 bases and J by 1 base, and 11 bases separated the two germline ends. This CDR3 is built from 16 residues. The chain's CDR3 is CASSLNLAWNTGELFF. For the CDR3, the DNA is TGTGCCAGCAGCTTAAATCTAGCGTGGAACACCGGGGAGCTGTTTTTT. Together with reference TRBV11-2 and TRBJ2-2, the CDR3 gives the full variable domain: EAGVAQSPRYKIIEKRQSVAFWCNPISGHATLYWYQQILGQGPKLLIQFQNNGVVDDSQLPKDRFSAERLKGVDSTLKIQPAKLEDSAVYLCASSLNLAWNTGELFFGEGSRLTVL.

This clonotype was observed many times. This sequence joins TRBV10-2 and TRBJ2-1; tentatively, D is TRBD1 (6 bases). The ends were cut back, 5 bases at V and 4 bases at J, with 9 bases in the middle. The CDR3 consists of 13 residues. Germline CDR1 is WSHSY and CDR2 is SAAADI. CDR3 sequence: CASSRTAYNEQFF. CDR3 DNA sequence: TGCGCCAGCAGTAGGACAGCATACAATGAGCAGTTCTTC.

A few counts support this clonotype. This chain uses TRBV20-1 with TRBJ2-7; D ambiguous. Germline CDR1 DFQATT, CDR2 SNEGSKA (reference sequence). V was pared by 0 bases and J by 1 base, with 10 bases between. The CDR3 extends over 14 amino acids. This CDR3 is CSARDDTSSYEQYF. The CDR3 bases are TGCAGTGCTAGAGATGACACATCGTCCTACGAGCAGTACTTC.

This clonotype was found many times. The chain combines TRBV5-1 with TRBJ2-1, with a possible D match to TRBD2 (6 bases). Germline assignment: CDR1 SGHRS and CDR2 YFSETQ. V was clipped by 1 base and J by 0 bases, with 8 bases between them. CDR3 length equals 15 residues. The CDR3 sequence: CASSLTGGSYNEQFF. CDR3 nucleotides: TGCGCCAGCAGCTTGACCGGGGGCTCCTACAATGAGCAGTTCTTC.

This clonotype was recorded many times. This rearrangement joins TRBV10-1 to TRBJ1-1; unclear D gene. V was shortened by 3 bases and J by 0 bases, with 5 bases between the two germline ends. There are 13 residues in the CDR3. Germline V gene lookup returns CDR1 WNHNN and CDR2 SYGVQD (reference sequence). The CDR3 spells CASSEALNTEAFF. DNA for the CDR3: TGCGCCAGCAGTGAAGCGCTGAACACTGAAGCTTTCTTT.

This clonotype occurred many times. The chain employs TRBV28 and TRBJ1-6; 9 positions match TRBD1. Germline CDR1 reads MDHEN; CDR2 reads SYDVKM. V was clipped by 6 bases and J by 8 bases; unmatched bases: 5. CDR3 size: 14 residues. The CDR3 bases are TGTGCCAGCAGCACAGGGGGCGCGGATTCACCCCTCCACTTT. Translated: CASSTGGADSPLHF.

This clonotype ranks as medium-sized. The J gene is TRBJ1-4, the V gene TRBV5-1; the D is unclear. With 7 bases removed from V and 8 bases from J, the gap between germline ends came to 18 bases. CDR3 length: 14 amino acids. Germline V gene lookup returns CDR1 SGHRS and CDR2 YFSETQ. This CDR3 reads CASRPPGSGEKLFF. The CDR3 DNA follows: TGCGCCAGCCGGCCGCCCGGGTCGGGGGAAAAACTGTTTTTT.

The sample holds many counts of this clonotype. The chain recombines TRBV11-2 with TRBJ1-2, with no clear D. Per the germline V gene, CDR1 is SGHAT and CDR2 is FQNNGV. The CDR3 length is 14 residues. The V end was cut by 6 bases, the J end by 1 base, with 12 bases between. CDR3 in amino acids: CASSKTQLNYGYTF. CDR3 nucleotide sequence: TGTGCCAGCAGTAAGACACAGCTTAACTATGGCTACACCTTC.

This clonotype was detected many times. V gene TRBV6-6 combines with J gene TRBJ1-1; 7 nucleotides line up with TRBD1. The CDR3 contains 13 residues. J gave up 5 bases and V 6 bases, and 6 bases lay outside the gene matches. Germline V gene data show CDR1 as MNHNY and CDR2 as SVGAGI (reference sequence). The CDR3 DNA follows: TGTGCCAGCAGGCTTAAACAGGGGACTGAAGCTTTCTTT. This codes for CASRLKQGTEAFF.

This clonotype was detected many times. The chain recombines TRBV5-4 with TRBJ2-3, with 9 positions matching TRBD2. Germline V gene sequence: CDR1 SGHNT, CDR2 YYREEE (reference sequence). The ends lost 5 bases at V and 3 bases at J; junction bases unmatched: 10. This CDR3 has 16 residues. The CDR3 region is CASSPWGGRATDTQYF. Here the CDR3 DNA reads TGTGCCAGCAGTCCGTGGGGCGGGAGGGCTACAGATACGCAGTATTTT.

This clonotype was seen at least ten times. The rearrangement links TRBV11-1 to TRBJ2-3, with D possibly being TRBD1 (5 bases). CDR3 length: 14 amino acids. V was trimmed by 5 bases and J by 1 base, leaving 10 bases between them. Germline assignment: CDR1 SGHAT and CDR2 FQDESV (reference sequence). The CDR3 DNA is TGTGCCAGCAGCCCTTCGACAGGCACAGATACGCAGTATTTT. This gives the protein CASSPSTGTDTQYF.

The sample holds many counts of this clonotype. This chain links TRBV6-6 with TRBJ2-1, with TRBD2 as a possible D gene (5 bases). The CDR3 has 14 residues. V lost 5 bases and J lost 7, with 15 bases in between. Germline CDR1 reads MNHNY; CDR2 reads SVGAGI (reference sequence). In nucleotides, the CDR3 is TGTGCCAGCAGTCCCTTAAGGACTGGGAATGAGCAGTTCTTC. Translation gives CASSPLRTGNEQFF.

Many counts were recorded for this clonotype. The chain has TRBV2 and TRBJ2-5, with TRBD1 matching 12 bases. This CDR3 is built from 15 residues. Germline CDR1 SNHLY, CDR2 FYNNEI. The V gene end was trimmed by 4 bases and the J gene end by 5 bases; junction bases not matched to a gene: 5. Here the CDR3 reads CASSGGTGGEETQYF. The CDR3 DNA reads TGTGCCAGCAGTGGAGGGACAGGGGGCGAGGAGACCCAGTACTTC.

This clonotype was detected many times. The chain is built from TRBV20-1 and TRBJ2-1; 9 bases map to TRBD1. The V segment lost 3 bases and the J segment 10 bases; nucleotides outside the gene matches: 13. The CDR3 contains 15 residues. Germline CDR1 reads DFQATT; CDR2 reads SNEGSKA (reference sequence). The CDR3 DNA reads as TGCAGTGCTAGGGGTGGGGACAGGGCGTTGTCGGAGCAGTTCTTC. Protein product: CSARGGDRALSEQFF.

This clonotype has a count of ten or more. V is TRBV6-5 and J is TRBJ2-2, with D possibly being TRBD2 (6 bases). This CDR3 has 15 residues. V was shortened by 6 bases and J by 2 bases, with 13 bases between the two germline ends. In germline, CDR1 is MNHEY, CDR2 SVGAGI. CDR3 region: CASRRTGLNTGELFF. The CDR3 coding sequence is TGTGCCAGCAGACGAACGGGACTTAACACCGGGGAGCTGTTTTTT.

This clonotype was observed at least ten times. The V gene is TRBV25-1, the J gene TRBJ1-1; D ambiguous. This CDR3 spans 14 amino acids. Trimming shortened V by 4 bases and J by 0 bases, and 9 bases separated the two germline ends. Germline V gene sequence: CDR1 MGHDK, CDR2 SYGVNS. CDR3 sequence: CASSGGLMNTEAFF. CDR3 coding DNA: TGTGCCAGCAGTGGCGGACTGATGAACACTGAAGCTTTCTTT.

The sample holds many counts of this clonotype. The chain carries TRBV20-1 and TRBJ1-4, with 10 bases identical to TRBD1. This CDR3 is 16 amino acids long. Germline trimming cut 2 bases from V and 8 bases from J; bases unmatched to any gene: 11. Germline V lookup: CDR1 DFQATT, CDR2 SNEGSKA (reference sequence). The CDR3: CSARPAPGTGEEKLFF. The CDR3 DNA reads as TGCAGTGCTAGACCGGCACCGGGGACAGGGGAGGAAAAACTGTTTTTT.

At least ten counts were recorded for this clonotype. The chain is built from TRBV29-1 and TRBJ2-7, with D tentatively TRBD1 (5 bases). Germline V gives CDR1 SQVTM, CDR2 ANQGSEA. The CDR3 extends over 13 amino acids. V lost 7 bases to trimming and J lost 2 bases, with 15 bases between them. The CDR3 region has the DNA TGCAGCGCACTAACGGACATAGCCTACGAGCAGTACTTC. Residues: CSALTDIAYEQYF.

This chain uses TRBV2 with TRBJ2-2, with a weak D call TRBD2 (6 bases). CDR1 is SNHLY and CDR2 is FYNNEI in the germline V gene. The CDR3 has 16 residues. Trimming shortened V by 1 base and J by 2 bases, and 11 bases separated the two germline ends. CDR3 coding DNA: TGTGCCAGCAGTGAAGTGCGGGGAGCTAACACCGGGGAGCTGTTTTTT. This sequence encodes CASSEVRGANTGELFF.

This clonotype appeared a few times. The chain links TRBV29-1 to TRBJ2-1, with 7 bases fitting TRBD1. Germline trimming cut 2 bases from V and 8 bases from J; bases unmatched to any gene: 15. Germline lookup yields CDR1 SQVTM and CDR2 ANQGSEA. The CDR3 is made up of 16 amino acids. CDR3 sequence reads: CSVEPQTGWKVDEQFF. DNA for the CDR3: TGCAGCGTTGAACCTCAGACAGGGTGGAAGGTGGATGAGCAGTTCTTC.

The chain joins TRBV29-1 to TRBJ1-1; D gene uncertain. The CDR3 is 13 residues long. Germline CDR1 is SQVTM and CDR2 is ANQGSEA. Trimming cost V 4 bases and J 0 bases, with 9 bases left between them. The CDR3 DNA sequence: TGCAGCGTTGGTCAGTTGATGAACACTGAAGCTTTCTTT. This sequence encodes CSVGQLMNTEAFF.

This clonotype has a count of ten or more. The chain combines TRBV12-3 or TRBV12-4 with TRBJ2-2; 11 bases match TRBD2. This CDR3 is built from 16 residues. With V trimmed by 3 bases and J by 3 bases, 3 bases remained unmatched. The CDR3 sequence is CASSFLSGGDTGELFF. In nucleotides, the CDR3 is TGTGCCAGCAGTTTCCTTAGCGGGGGGGACACCGGGGAGCTGTTTTTT.

This clonotype was detected many times. The chain carries TRBV7-6 and TRBJ2-1; 11 bases match TRBD2. This CDR3 has 18 amino acids. CDR1 is SGHVS, CDR2 FNYEAQ, per germline. Trimming cost V 5 bases and J 3 bases; bases outside gene matches: 12. In DNA, the CDR3 is TGTGCCAGCAGCGACACTAGCGGGAGTTTTCCTTACTACAATGAGCAGTTCTTC. Its protein product is CASSDTSGSFPYYNEQFF.

The table lists this clonotype with many counts. The rearrangement links TRBV7-9 to TRBJ2-7; D gene ambiguous. V gave up 8 bases and J gave up 3 bases, with 11 bases separating them. Germline-derived CDR1 and CDR2 are SEHNR and FQNEAQ (reference sequence). The CDR3 consists of 12 residues. The CDR3 protein is CASLGQNYEQYF. The CDR3 nucleotides read TGTGCCAGCCTCGGGCAGAACTACGAGCAGTACTTC.

V is TRBV19 and J is TRBJ2-7, with unresolved D. Per germline, CDR1 LNHDA and CDR2 SQIVND (reference sequence). The CDR3 is 15 amino acids. The V gene lost 1 base and the J gene lost 6 bases, with 16 bases spanning the gap. CDR3 nucleotides: TGTGCCAGTAGTATAGGTCAGAGGCAAATGCGCGAGCAGTACTTC. This translates into CASSIGQRQMREQYF.

The rearrangement joins TRBV4-1 to TRBJ2-3; D assignment may be TRBD1 or TRBD2 (5 bases each). Germline loops: CDR1 MGHRA, CDR2 YSYEKL. V gave up 4 bases and J gave up 0 bases, with 14 bases separating them. There are 16 residues in the CDR3. As DNA, the CDR3 is TGCGCCAGCAGCCTTTATCCGGGACCAAGCACAGATACGCAGTATTTT. Protein sequence: CASSLYPGPSTDTQYF.

In its sample, this clonotype was seen many times. V is TRBV2 and J is TRBJ2-3; D is unclear. The V end was cut by 5 bases, the J end by 0 bases, with 9 bases between. Germline lookup yields CDR1 SNHLY and CDR2 FYNNEI. The CDR3 loop spans 14 amino acids. The CDR3 sequence is CASSQTQSTDTQYF. CDR3 sequence (DNA): TGTGCCAGCAGTCAGACTCAAAGCACAGATACGCAGTATTTT.

At least ten counts were recorded for this clonotype. This chain connects TRBV7-9 to TRBJ2-7, with D possibly TRBD1 on 5 matching bases. The length of the CDR3 is 11 residues. Germline CDR1 is SEHNR and CDR2 is FQNEAQ (reference sequence). V shed 4 bases and J shed 11 bases, with 12 bases lying between them. CDR3 protein: CASSSQGRKYF. CDR3 coding DNA: TGTGCCAGCAGCTCGCAGGGTAGGAAGTACTTC.

This clonotype was detected many times. The genes are TRBV3-1 and TRBJ2-4; 8 bases line up with TRBD1. This CDR3 has 16 residues. After removal of 3 bases from V and 7 bases from J, the junction contained 11 bases not matched to a gene. The germline V gene encodes CDR1 LGHDT and CDR2 YNNKEL (reference sequence). The DNA of the CDR3 is TGTGCCAGCAGCCATTTCTCGAGGGACAGGACTAACATTCAGTACTTC. This gives the protein CASSHFSRDRTNIQYF.

Ten or more counts support this clonotype. The chain employs TRBV7-9 and TRBJ1-4; TRBD1 might be the D (6 bases). Trimming pared 6 bases from V and 0 bases from J, leaving 14 bases between. Germline V lookup: CDR1 SEHNR, CDR2 FQNEAQ (reference sequence). There are 16 residues in the CDR3. This CDR3 reads CASSLGQTATNEKLFF. CDR3 DNA: TGTGCCAGCAGTCTCGGACAGACAGCAACTAATGAAAAACTGTTTTTT.